This T cell receptor (beta chain) was observed in a study of T cells in localized non-small cell lung cancer. Study-level findings and limits: Tumor showed lower T cell clonality than uninvolved adjacent lung, where it was highest. Median about 58 top-100 tumor clones were shared with paired adjacent lung.

The repertoire was sequenced with immunoSEQ multiplex PCR; TCRdb's copy has only in-frame clones and lacks some. This table has approximately 3,100 clones, 33% appearing once. Neighbouring lung, lacking atypia, was collected no less than 2 cm away from the tumor margin. This clone was seen a few times. Antigen unknown. The CDR3 sequence is 15 residues long. The chain has TRBV1 and TRBJ2-1. TRBV1 represents a pseudogene. This specimen consisted of normal lung tissue next to the tumor, obtained before any cancer treatment. The sequence was collected from a male donor aged 60 or over with stage I squamous cell lung carcinoma. The CDR3 DNA reads TGCGCCAGCAGCCTAGATGGGGGTACCTACAATGAGCAGTTCTTC. Translated: CASSLDGGTYNEQFF.